Presented here are 30 T cell receptor beta chains from one specimen sequenced in a study of siplizumab effects on memory and regulatory T cells. Data came from immunoSEQ multiplex PCR; TCRdb stores just in-frame clones and leaves some out. Altogether about 100,000 clones are present, 94% being singletons, with the ten largest covering roughly 0.62%. The sequenced sample was Tregs sorted from blood. These receptors all come from a human donor in good health.

The chain links TRBV5-4 to TRBJ2-5; D might be TRBD1 (6 bases). V lost 4 bases to trimming and J lost 7 bases, with 14 bases between them. CDR1 and CDR2 (germline): SGHNT, YYREEE (reference sequence). The CDR3 is 13 amino acids. CDR3 DNA: TGTGCCAGCAGCGGGGACATGGGTGGGACCCAGTACTTC. It codes for CASSGDMGGTQYF.

The chain joins TRBV6-1 to TRBJ1-5; a weak D match, TRBD1 (6 bases). From germline, CDR1 is MNHNS and CDR2 SASEGT. The V end was cut by 6 bases, the J end by 9 bases, with 15 bases between. The CDR3 is 13 residues long. This chain's CDR3 is CASRARGRGPQHF. The CDR3 nucleotides read TGTGCCAGCAGAGCACGGGGGCGCGGGCCCCAGCATTTT.

This rearrangement joins TRBV27 to TRBJ1-6; TRBD1 aligns across 9 bases. The CDR3 is made up of 17 amino acids. Germline V CDR1 and CDR2: MNHEY, SMNVEV (reference sequence). Trimming removed 5 bases from V and 9 bases from J; junction bases left unmatched: 14. The CDR3 region is CASSPQYRDRVTSPLHF. CDR3 nucleotides: TGTGCCAGCAGTCCCCAATACCGGGACAGGGTAACTTCACCCCTCCACTTT.

The chain recombines TRBV5-5 with TRBJ1-2; the match to TRBD1 covers 9 bases. J was trimmed by 3 bases and V by 4 bases; bases with no gene match: 7. Germline CDR1 is SGHKS and CDR2 is YYEKEE (reference sequence). This CDR3 is 15 amino acids long. CDR3 in DNA: TGTGCCAGCAGCCCCGGGACAGGGCTCGACTATGGCTACACCTTC. Its translation is CASSPGTGLDYGYTF.

The chain employs TRBV7-9 and TRBJ2-1; 7 positions match TRBD2. The CDR3 consists of 19 residues. The V segment lost 2 bases and the J segment 0 bases; nucleotides outside the gene matches: 13. Germline V gene lookup returns CDR1 SEHNR and CDR2 FQNEAQ (reference sequence). This chain's CDR3 is CASSLFPLAVKSSYNEQFF. The CDR3, as DNA: TGTGCCAGCAGCTTATTCCCCCTAGCGGTAAAGAGCTCCTACAATGAGCAGTTCTTC.

V is TRBV6-6 and J is TRBJ2-3; D ambiguous. V was clipped by 0 bases and J by 2 bases, with 12 bases between them. The CDR3 length is 16 residues. Germline V CDR1 and CDR2: MNHNY, SVGAGI (reference sequence). In DNA form, the CDR3 reads TGTGCCAGCAGTTACTCGGGCGGATATATCACAGATACGCAGTATTTT. Translating it yields CASSYSGGYITDTQYF.

V and J are TRBV15 and TRBJ1-1; TRBD1 aligns across 8 bases. The germline gives CDR1 LNHNV, CDR2 YYDKDF (reference sequence). This CDR3 has 15 residues. J was trimmed by 4 bases and V by 2 bases; bases with no gene match: 6. The CDR3 DNA follows: TGTGCCACCAGCAGAACTAACAGGGGGGGCACTGAAGCTTTCTTT. Encoded protein: CATSRTNRGGTEAFF.

The chain carries TRBV6-6 and TRBJ1-1, with D possibly TRBD1 on 6 matching bases. V shed 6 bases and J shed 1 base, with 6 bases lying between them. Germline loops: CDR1 MNHNY, CDR2 SVGAGI (reference sequence). The CDR3 spans 12 residues. CDR3 sequence (DNA): TGTGCCAGCAGCAGGGGGAACACTGAAGCTTTCTTT. As protein: CASSRGNTEAFF.

This chain links TRBV19 with TRBJ2-7; the D gene is possibly TRBD1 (8 bases). The CDR3 length is 12 residues. Deletions cut 9 bases from V and 3 bases from J, with 12 bases between. Germline V gene lookup returns CDR1 LNHDA and CDR2 SQIVND (reference sequence). The CDR3 DNA is TGTGCCAGGGACAGGGACTACTACGAGCAGTACTTC. Amino acids: CARDRDYYEQYF.

The rearrangement joins TRBV7-8 to TRBJ2-1; D gene unclear. Trimming shortened V by 3 bases and J by 5 bases, and 14 bases separated the two germline ends. From germline, CDR1 is SGHVS and CDR2 FQNEAQ. This CDR3 contains 15 residues. The CDR3 region is CASSFLSSVNNEQFF. The DNA of the CDR3 is TGTGCCAGCAGCTTCCTAAGTTCCGTCAACAATGAGCAGTTCTTC.

This clone was seen just once. The chain has TRBV9 and TRBJ2-3, with D uncertain. Germline V gene data show CDR1 as SGDLS and CDR2 as YYNGEE. Trimming took off 4 bases at V and 3 bases at J, with 12 bases between the two ends. The CDR3 totals 14 residues. The CDR3 nucleotides read TGTGCCAGCAGCTCGCGGATTGGAACAGATACGCAGTATTTT. Its protein is CASSSRIGTDTQYF.

The chain uses TRBV4-1 and TRBJ2-7, with 8 bases matching TRBD2. Trimming at V came to 0 bases and at J to 3 bases, leaving 7 bases not matched to a gene. The germline V gene has CDR1 MGHRA and CDR2 YSYEKL. The CDR3 has 16 residues. The CDR3 sequence: CASSQDPAGVFYEQYF. CDR3 in DNA: TGCGCCAGCAGCCAAGATCCAGCGGGAGTCTTCTACGAGCAGTACTTC.

The chain links TRBV19 to TRBJ2-7; 8 bases line up with TRBD2. Germline lookup yields CDR1 LNHDA and CDR2 SQIVND (reference sequence). The CDR3 contains 16 residues. V was clipped by 4 bases and J by 0 bases; unmatched bases: 8. The CDR3 protein is CASSTSLLAASYEQYF. The CDR3 DNA sequence: TGTGCCAGTAGTACTTCCTTACTAGCGGCCTCCTACGAGCAGTACTTC. Full variable domain (missing parts from reference TRBV19 and TRBJ2-7): DGGITQSPKYLFRKEGQNVTLSCEQNLNHDAMYWYRQDPGQGLRLIYYSQIVNDFQKGDIAEGYSVSREKKESFPLTVTSAQKNPTAFYLCASSTSLLAASYEQYFGPGTRLTVT.

The chain employs TRBV7-8 and TRBJ2-7; D is possibly TRBD2 (5 bases). Germline CDR1 is SGHVS and CDR2 is FQNEAQ. The CDR3 extends over 13 amino acids. Trimming took off 1 base at V and 4 bases at J, with 8 bases between the two ends. The CDR3 sequence is CASSLERRYEQYF. As DNA, the CDR3 is TGTGCCAGCAGCTTAGAGCGGCGATACGAGCAGTACTTC.

The V gene is TRBV6-1, the J gene TRBJ1-4; D unclear. CDR3 length equals 13 residues. V shed 5 bases and J shed 11 bases, with 15 bases lying between them. Germline V gives CDR1 MNHNS, CDR2 SASEGT. CDR3 coding DNA: TGTGCCAGCAGTCCCAAGAGCCAGGAGAAACTGTTTTTT. Translation: CASSPKSQEKLFF.

The chain combines TRBV5-1 with TRBJ1-1; D not resolved. The germline V gene has CDR1 SGHRS and CDR2 YFSETQ. Deletions cut 5 bases from V and 1 base from J, with 6 bases between. The CDR3 extends over 12 amino acids. The CDR3 sequence: CASRSANTEAFF. DNA for the CDR3: TGCGCCAGCAGGTCAGCGAACACTGAAGCTTTCTTT.

The genes are TRBV28 and TRBJ1-2; D unclear. Looked up from germline, CDR1 is MDHEN and CDR2 is SYDVKM. The germline V and J ends were trimmed by 6 bases and 4 bases, with 15 bases remaining between them. CDR3 length: 14 amino acids. The CDR3 coding sequence is TGTGCCAGCAGCCAAATAGGAGGGCTCTATGGCTACACCTTC. This encodes CASSQIGGLYGYTF.

The CDR3 nucleotides read TGTGCCAGTCATAGCGGGAGGGTCGCCTACAATGAGCAGTTCTTC. Translation: CASHSGRVAYNEQFF. V is TRBV2 and J is TRBJ2-1; 11 nucleotides align to TRBD2. This CDR3 region has 15 residues. Germline V gene sequence: CDR1 SNHLY, CDR2 FYNNEI. With 9 bases clipped from V and 2 bases from J, the junction kept 6 bases outside the gene matches.

This clone was detected only once. The chain uses TRBV28 and TRBJ2-7, with D possibly being TRBD2 (5 bases). The CDR3 length is 17 residues. Germline V lookup: CDR1 MDHEN, CDR2 SYDVKM. The V and J ends lost 1 base and 3 bases respectively, with 19 bases between them. CDR3 in amino acids: CASSLLSGGRESYEQYF. The CDR3 nucleotides are TGTGCCAGCAGTTTATTAAGCGGAGGACGGGAAAGCTACGAGCAGTACTTC.

This chain uses TRBV19 with TRBJ2-1; 12 nucleotides line up with TRBD2. This CDR3 contains 15 residues. The V and J ends lost 3 bases and 7 bases, in that order; junction bases with no gene match: 4. Germline values: CDR1 LNHDA, CDR2 SQIVND (reference sequence). The CDR3 DNA follows: TGTGCCAGTAGTATCCTAGCGGGGGGGAGGAATGAGCAGTTCTTC. Its protein is CASSILAGGRNEQFF.

The CDR3 nucleotides read TGTGCCACCAGCAGAGTCGGCGGGAACACCGGGGAGCTGTTTTTT. Its translation: CATSRVGGNTGELFF. The chain is built from TRBV15 and TRBJ2-2; D remains unclear. CDR3 size: 15 residues. Germline CDR1 reads LNHNV; CDR2 reads YYDKDF (reference sequence). Trimming stripped 1 base from V and 1 base from J, with 7 bases between.

The J gene is TRBJ2-2, the V gene TRBV9; D is undetermined. CDR1 SGDLS and CDR2 YYNGEE come from the germline V gene. The length of the CDR3 is 15 residues. The V gene lost 0 bases and the J gene lost 5 bases, with 11 bases spanning the gap. CDR3 coding DNA: TGTGCCAGCAGCGTAGAGGGTACCACGACCGGGGAGCTGTTTTTT. As protein: CASSVEGTTTGELFF.

The chain employs TRBV2 and TRBJ1-2, with D possibly TRBD1 on 6 matching bases. Between the trimmed V and J ends, which lost 6 bases and 4 bases, there was a span of 15 bases. The CDR3 totals 14 residues. CDR1 is SNHLY and CDR2 is FYNNEI in the germline V gene. The CDR3 nucleotides are TGTGCCAGCAGATTTGACAGGAGTATCTATGGCTACACCTTC. Residues: CASRFDRSIYGYTF.

The rearrangement joins TRBV11-2 to TRBJ2-1; D possibly corresponds to TRBD1 (6 bases). Trimming removed 5 bases at V and 7 bases at J, with 21 bases between. CDR3 length: 16 amino acids. Germline CDR1 is SGHAT and CDR2 is FQNNGV. CDR3 coding DNA: TGTGCCAGCAGCCCAGGGGTGGCGGGTCCTTGGAATGAGCAGTTCTTC. This gives the protein CASSPGVAGPWNEQFF.

The chain employs TRBV5-1 and TRBJ2-7; no reliable D call. V lost 4 bases to trimming and J lost 8 bases, with 13 bases between them. The CDR3 has 12 residues. Germline lookup yields CDR1 SGHRS and CDR2 YFSETQ. The DNA for the CDR3 is TGCGCCAGCAGCGAACCCCGAGGCAAGCAGTACTTC. Its protein is CASSEPRGKQYF.

The V and J genes are TRBV2 and TRBJ2-7; D gene unclear. This CDR3 region has 14 residues. Trimming cost V 9 bases and J 2 bases, with 17 bases left between them. Germline CDR1 and CDR2: SNHLY and FYNNEI. CDR3 amino acids: CASRDPEVAYEQYF. The CDR3 DNA sequence: TGTGCCAGTAGAGATCCAGAGGTGGCCTACGAGCAGTACTTC.

This clone has just one count. CDR3 residues: CASSLPSRRRRGDQPQHF. CDR3 sequence (DNA): TGTGCCAGCAGCTTACCCAGCCGGAGACGCAGGGGCGATCAGCCCCAGCATTTT. V is TRBV7-8 and J is TRBJ1-5; D is perhaps TRBD1 (6 bases). V was cut by 2 bases and J by 5 bases, with 22 bases left in between. This CDR3 is 18 amino acids long. Germline values: CDR1 SGHVS, CDR2 FQNEAQ. The whole variable domain, filled in from reference TRBV7-8 and TRBJ1-5, reads GAGVSQSPRYKVAKRGQDVALRCDPISGHVSLFWYQQALGQGPEFLTYFQNEAQLDKSGLPSDRFFAERPEGSVSTLKIQRTQQEDSAVYLCASSLPSRRRRGDQPQHFGDGTRLSIL.

This clone was found once. The chain joins TRBV7-2 to TRBJ1-5; no clear D. The germline V and J ends were trimmed by 2 bases and 9 bases, with 17 bases remaining between them. Germline V gene lookup returns CDR1 SGHTA and CDR2 FQGNSA. This CDR3 comprises 15 residues. CDR3 loop: CASSLRIGPNAPQHF. The CDR3 DNA reads as TGTGCCAGCAGCTTAAGGATCGGGCCAAACGCGCCCCAGCATTTT. Variable domain in full (rest from reference TRBV7-2 and TRBJ1-5): GAGVSQSPSNKVTEKGKDVELRCDPISGHTALYWYRQSLGQGLEFLIYFQGNSAPDKSGLPSDRFSAERTGGSVSTLTIQRTQQEDSAVYLCASSLRIGPNAPQHFGDGTRLSIL.

The V call is TRBV5-6, the J call TRBJ2-7; 8 bases fit TRBD1. The CDR3 consists of 16 residues. The J segment lost 4 bases and the V segment lost 1 base, leaving 10 bases of the junction unmatched. Looked up from germline, CDR1 is SGHDT and CDR2 is YYEEEE. The CDR3 sequence: CASSLIRWTGRYEQYF. In nucleotides, the CDR3 is TGTGCCAGCAGCTTGATTCGGTGGACAGGGAGGTACGAGCAGTACTTC.

The chain carries TRBV5-1 and TRBJ2-1; TRBD2 might be the D (6 bases). V lost 5 bases and J 5 bases, leaving 11 bases between the germline ends. The CDR3 has 13 residues. The germline V gene encodes CDR1 SGHRS and CDR2 YFSETQ. CDR3 in DNA: TGCGCCAGCAGACCGGACTATAACAATGAGCAGTTCTTC. Translated, it gives CASRPDYNNEQFF.